This T cell receptor beta chain was documented in a study of shared clonotypes between healthy human individuals. Study results and limitations: Naive CD4 clonotype sharing across several donors was roughly 5%. Generation probability values for non-shared clonotypes were lower than those for clonotypes shared by all four donors. Clonotype sharing among the donors was expected to vary with sequencing depth.

V was cut by 7 bases and J by 1 base, with 7 bases left in between. CDR3 length: 12 residues. Germline V gene data show CDR1 as MNHEY and CDR2 as SVGAGI. The authors ran the assay at deep level. Sequencing used immunoSEQ multiplex PCR; TCRdb keeps in-frame clones, though not all of them. Seen here are nearly 600,000 clones, about 95% observed once, and the top ten hold roughly 0.1%. CD8 cells regarded as naive lacked CD45RO, were positively chosen for CCR7, and omitted terminally differentiated effector memory CD45RA+ cells. A word on this clone: Its antigen is currently unknown.

The sequence was collected from a woman aged 25 to 39 in good health. The source material was naive CD8+ T cells sorted from blood. This chain connects TRBV6-5 to TRBJ1-1; D gene unclear. CDR3 region: CASKRQNTEAFF. The CDR3 nucleotides are TGTGCCAGCAAAAGGCAGAACACTGAAGCTTTCTTT.